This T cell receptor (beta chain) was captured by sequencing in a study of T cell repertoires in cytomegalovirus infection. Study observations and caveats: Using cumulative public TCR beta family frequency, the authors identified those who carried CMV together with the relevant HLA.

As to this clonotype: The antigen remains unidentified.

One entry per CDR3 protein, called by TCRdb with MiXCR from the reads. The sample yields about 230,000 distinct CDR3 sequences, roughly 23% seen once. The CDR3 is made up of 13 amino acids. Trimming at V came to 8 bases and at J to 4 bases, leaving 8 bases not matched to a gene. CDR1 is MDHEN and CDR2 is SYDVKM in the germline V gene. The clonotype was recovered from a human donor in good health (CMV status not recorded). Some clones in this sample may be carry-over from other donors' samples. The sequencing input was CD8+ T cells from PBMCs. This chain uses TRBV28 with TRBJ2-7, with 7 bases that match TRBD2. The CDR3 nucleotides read TGTGCCAGCGGACTAGGGGTTATGTACGAGCAGTACTTC. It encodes CASGLGVMYEQYF.